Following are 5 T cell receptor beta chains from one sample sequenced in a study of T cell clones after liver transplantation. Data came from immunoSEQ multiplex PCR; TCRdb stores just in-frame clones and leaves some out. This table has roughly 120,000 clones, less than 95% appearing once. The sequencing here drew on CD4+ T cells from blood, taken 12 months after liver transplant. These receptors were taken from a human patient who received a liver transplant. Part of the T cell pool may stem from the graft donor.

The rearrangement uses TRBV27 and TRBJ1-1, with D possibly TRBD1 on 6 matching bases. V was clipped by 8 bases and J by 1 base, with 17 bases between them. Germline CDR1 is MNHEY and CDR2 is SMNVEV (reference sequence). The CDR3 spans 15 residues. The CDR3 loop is CASVGSDRWNTEAFF. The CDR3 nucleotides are TGTGCCAGCGTCGGATCGGACAGATGGAACACTGAAGCTTTCTTT.

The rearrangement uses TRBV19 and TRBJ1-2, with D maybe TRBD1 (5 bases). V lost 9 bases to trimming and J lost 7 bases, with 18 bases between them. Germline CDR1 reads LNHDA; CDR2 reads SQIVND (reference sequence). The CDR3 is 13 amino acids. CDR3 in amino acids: CASLRTGVSGYTF. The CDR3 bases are TGTGCCAGCCTTAGGACGGGGGTGAGTGGCTACACCTTC.

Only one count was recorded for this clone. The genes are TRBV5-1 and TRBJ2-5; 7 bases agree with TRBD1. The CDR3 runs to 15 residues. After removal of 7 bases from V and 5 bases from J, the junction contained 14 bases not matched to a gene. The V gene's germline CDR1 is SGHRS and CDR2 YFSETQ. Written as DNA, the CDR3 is TGCGCCAGCTTTTGGGGCGACAGGGACATGGAGACCCAGTACTTC. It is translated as CASFWGDRDMETQYF. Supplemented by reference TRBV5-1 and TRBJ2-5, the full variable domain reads KAGVTQTPRYLIKTRGQQVTLSCSPISGHRSVSWYQQTPGQGLQFLFEYFSETQRNKGNFPGRFSGRQFSNSRSEMNVSTLELGDSALYLCASFWGDRDMETQYFGPGTRLLVL.

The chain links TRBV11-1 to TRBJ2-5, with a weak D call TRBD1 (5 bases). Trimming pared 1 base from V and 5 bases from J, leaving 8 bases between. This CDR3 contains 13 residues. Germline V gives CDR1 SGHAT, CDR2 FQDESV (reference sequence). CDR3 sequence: CASSLGAGETQYF. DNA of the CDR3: TGTGCCAGCAGCTTAGGAGCAGGGGAGACCCAGTACTTC.

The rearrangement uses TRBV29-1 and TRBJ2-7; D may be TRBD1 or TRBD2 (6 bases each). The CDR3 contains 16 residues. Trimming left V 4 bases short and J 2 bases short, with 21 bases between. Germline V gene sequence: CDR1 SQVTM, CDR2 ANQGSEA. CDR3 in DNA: TGCAGCGTTGGAGGGCCAGGGGTAGCGGCTACCTACGAGCAGTACTTC. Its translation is CSVGGPGVAATYEQYF.